A selection of T cell receptor beta chains follows, all from one sample in a study of cytomegalovirus exposure and HLA in healthy donors. Measured with immunoSEQ multiplex PCR; TCRdb has only the in-frame clones, and not every one. The sample contains around 140,000 clones, roughly four fifths of which appear only once. Material: PBMCs. The receptors were sampled from a man between 18 and 29 years old in good health and CMV-seropositive. Each CDR3 is given with its conserved first and last residue. Each record gives: CDR3 length, V gene, J gene, CDR3 protein.

>15|TRBV19|TRBJ2-6
CASSLTGERANVLTF
>15|TRBV5-1|TRBJ2-7
CASSLVPRQGSSPTF
>16|TRBV7-9|TRBJ1-4
CASSSDRGMAGEKLFF
>15|TRBV27|TRBJ2-7
CASSYTGTGTYEQYF
>13|TRBV2|TRBJ1-5
CASSAQYNQPQHF
>15|TRBV5-8|TRBJ2-1
CASSLVGRGWNEQFF
>15|TRBV27|TRBJ2-3
CAISKGQGSTDTQYF
>16|TRBV6-6|TRBJ1-3
CASSLGTGSSGNTIYF
>14|TRBV6-4|TRBJ1-1
CASSDGQGGTEAFF
>15|TRBV6-1|TRBJ2-1
CASSKDRGPYNEQFF
>12|TRBV15|TRBJ1-2
CATSRDLEGTTF
>13|TRBV18|TRBJ1-2
CASSPGADYGYTF
>13|TRBV5-4|TRBJ2-7
CASSPAGGPEQYF
>16|TRBV5-1|TRBJ1-2
CASSSGGTVLPEGYTF
>15|TRBV4-1|TRBJ2-3
CASSATSERADTQYF
>15|TRBV28|TRBJ2-7
CASSTLGEGVYEQYF
>18|TRBV4-1|TRBJ2-1
CASSQVASGRLFEGEQFF
>15|TRBV9|TRBJ2-7
CASSPKPGRVYEQYF
>15|TRBV9|TRBJ1-2
CASSVDPGVHYGYTF
>17|TRBV28|TRBJ2-4
CASSFGGSGTAKNIQYF
>11|TRBV6-5|TRBJ1-1
CASSTRTEAFF
>19|TRBV5-1|TRBJ2-4
CASSPADNWRGGAKNIQYF
>13|TRBV28|TRBJ1-4
CASSPGFDEKLFF
>12|TRBV29-1|TRBJ2-1
CSVGAGYNEQFF
>13|TRBV5-6|TRBJ2-7
CASSLLSSYEQYF
>17|TRBV6-1|TRBJ2-1
CASSEILAGAGYNEQFF
>14|TRBV5-6|TRBJ1-6
CASSFRGGHSPLHF
>23|TRBV28|TRBJ2-1
CASSFRGLRMGLAGGNSYNEQFF
>13|TRBV10-1|TRBJ1-2
CASSEQPNYGYTF
>15|TRBV4-1|TRBJ1-5
CASSQPGQGNQPQHF
>16|TRBV5-4|TRBJ1-3
CASSPTGALSGNTIYF
>10|TRBV2|TRBJ1-1
CASRGETAFF
>14|TRBV7-2|TRBJ2-4
CASSLRRAKNIQYF
>16|TRBV27|TRBJ2-7
CASSRLTLTSGYEQYF
>15|TRBV2|TRBJ2-1
CASGSDRRTYNEQFF
>14|TRBV6-1|TRBJ1-5
CASSEVAGAQPQHF
>14|TRBV5-1|TRBJ1-3
CASSLGRGGNTIYF
>16|TRBV19|TRBJ2-3
CASSIQGQGSTDTQYF
>15|TRBV11-2|TRBJ1-3
CASSSTGTGGNTIYF
>14|TRBV29-1|TRBJ2-7
CSVEKARGSYEQYF
>18|TRBV27|TRBJ2-7
CASSSTGLAGRKAGEQYF
>14|TRBV6-6|TRBJ1-1
CASSIRQLNTEAFF
>15|TRBV28|TRBJ1-5
CASTAGPAGEAPQHF
>17|TRBV25-1|TRBJ2-2
CASSEWGLAGDTGELFF
>12|TRBV28|TRBJ1-2
CASSYGDYGYTF
>16|TRBV5-1|TRBJ1-1
CASRTLEGLADTEAFF
>18|TRBV11-2|TRBJ2-7
CASSLSANLGYSSYEQYF
>15|TRBV9|TRBJ2-7
CASSVAGDFRYEQYF
>17|TRBV21-1|TRBJ1-1
CASSKDRSRGPGTEAFF
>14|TRBV5-1|TRBJ1-1
CASSLDDTSLEAFF